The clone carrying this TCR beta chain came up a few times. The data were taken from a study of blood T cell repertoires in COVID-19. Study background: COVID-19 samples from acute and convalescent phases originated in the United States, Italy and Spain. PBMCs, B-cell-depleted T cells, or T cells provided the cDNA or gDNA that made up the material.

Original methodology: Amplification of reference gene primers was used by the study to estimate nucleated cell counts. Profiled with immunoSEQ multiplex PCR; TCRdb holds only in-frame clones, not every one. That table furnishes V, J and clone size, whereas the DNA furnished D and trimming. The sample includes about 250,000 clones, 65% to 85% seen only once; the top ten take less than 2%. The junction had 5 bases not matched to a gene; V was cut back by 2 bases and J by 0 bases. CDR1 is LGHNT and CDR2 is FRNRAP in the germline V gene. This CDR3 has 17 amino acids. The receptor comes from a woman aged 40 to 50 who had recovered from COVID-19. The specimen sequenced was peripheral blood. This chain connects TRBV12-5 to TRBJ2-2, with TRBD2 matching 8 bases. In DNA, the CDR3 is TGTGCTAGTGGTTTGTCCCTTAGCGGGGCGAACACCGGGGAGCTGTTTTTT. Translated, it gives CASGLSLSGANTGELFF.